This T cell receptor (beta chain) was recorded in a study of blood T cell repertoires in COVID-19. The length of the CDR3 is 14 residues. Germline V gene lookup returns CDR1 KGHSH and CDR2 LQKENI. V lost 6 bases and J 1 base, leaving 12 bases between the germline ends. Data came from immunoSEQ multiplex PCR; TCRdb stores just in-frame clones and leaves some out. The data contain around 190,000 clones, approximately 84% of them singletons. This receptor was obtained from a woman older than 75 with acute or convalescent COVID-19. This sequence joins TRBV18 and TRBJ1-1; TRBD1 might be the D (6 bases). Sequenced input: peripheral blood. The CDR3 spells CASSRGGENTEAFF. CDR3 coding DNA: TGTGCCAGCTCCCGGGGGGGCGAGAACACTGAAGCTTTCTTT.